This T cell receptor beta chain was sequenced in a study of cytomegalovirus exposure and HLA in healthy donors. The CDR3 is made up of 15 amino acids. V was pared by 5 bases and J by 0 bases, with 13 bases between. CDR1 and CDR2 (germline): GTSNPN, SVGIG (reference sequence). The study ran its PCR with 60 Vbeta and 13 Jbeta primers. Sequencing was performed with immunoSEQ multiplex PCR; in TCRdb, only in-frame clones are kept and a portion is missing. The sample includes approximately 190,000 clones, roughly 84% of them seen just once. What was sequenced was PBMCs. V and J are TRBV30 and TRBJ1-4; a possible D gene is TRBD1 (5 bases). The TCR was taken from a boy aged 5-17 years in good health and CMV-seronegative. CDR3 nucleotides: TGTGCCTGGGGGCCAGGGAACCCAACTAATGAAAAACTGTTTTTT. Amino acid sequence: CAWGPGNPTNEKLFF. The complete variable domain, with remaining parts taken from reference TRBV30 and TRBJ1-4, reads SQTIHQWPATLVQPVGSPLSLECTVEGTSNPNLYWYRQAAGRGLQLLFYSVGIGQISSEVPQNLSASRPQDRQFILSSKKLLLSDSGFYLCAWGPGNPTNEKLFFGSGTQLSVL.